These T cell receptor beta chains were read from a single sample in a study of blood T cells in healthy people across ages. MiXCR, applied by TCRdb to the 5' RACE reads, yields one record per CDR3 protein. The sample lists some 800,000 distinct CDR3 sequences, 20% to 25% occurring once. These data were also reused for a study on T cells of mothers and their children.

Sequencing input: blood. The receptors stem from a boy younger than 18 in good health. Each CDR3 is given with its conserved first and last residue. A D gene is named only where the DNA matches it firmly. Expanded clones are given a class, and other clones once, few, many or no size at all.

abundance: .; v_gene: TRBV6-6; j_gene: TRBJ2-3; d_gene: TRBD1; len: 14; CDR3nt: TGTGCCAGCAGGCAGACAGGGACCACAGATACGCAGTATTTT; CDR3aa: CASRQTGTTDTQYF
abundance: .; v_gene: TRBV12-3/TRBV12-4; j_gene: TRBJ1-3; d_gene: .; len: 13; CDR3nt: TGTGCCAGCAACACCAGGACGGCAAACACCATATATTTT; CDR3aa: CASNTRTANTIYF
abundance: .; v_gene: TRBV5-5; j_gene: TRBJ2-3; d_gene: TRBD1; len: 16; CDR3nt: TGTGCCAGCAGCCAAAGGGCGGACAGGGGGCCAGATACGCAGTATTTT; CDR3aa: CASSQRADRGPDTQYF
abundance: few; v_gene: TRBV13; j_gene: TRBJ2-7; d_gene: .; len: 14; CDR3nt: TGTGCCAGCAGCTTAGGGACTAACTCCTACGAGCAGTACTTC; CDR3aa: CASSLGTNSYEQYF
abundance: .; v_gene: TRBV5-1; j_gene: TRBJ2-7; d_gene: .; len: 14; CDR3nt: TGCGCCAGCAGCTTCGCTCAGGCGGTAAACGAGCAGTACTTC; CDR3aa: CASSFAQAVNEQYF
abundance: .; v_gene: TRBV6-1; j_gene: TRBJ1-4; d_gene: .; len: 16; CDR3nt: TGTGCCAGCACCTCGAACCAGGGGTTAATAGGTGGAAAACTGTTTTTT; CDR3aa: CASTSNQGLIGGKLFF
abundance: .; v_gene: TRBV6-5; j_gene: TRBJ1-6; d_gene: .; len: 15; CDR3nt: TGTGCCAGCAGTTACTATCCTAAGAGTAATTCACCCCTCCACTTT; CDR3aa: CASSYYPKSNSPLHF
abundance: .; v_gene: TRBV12-3/TRBV12-4; j_gene: TRBJ2-3; d_gene: .; len: 13; CDR3nt: TGTGCCAGCAGGCGGGACGAAACAGATACGCAGTATTTT; CDR3aa: CASRRDETDTQYF
abundance: few; v_gene: TRBV7-9; j_gene: TRBJ1-1; d_gene: .; len: 13; CDR3nt: TGTGCCAGCAGCTTAGCGCTGGGGGGAAAAGCTTTCTTT; CDR3aa: CASSLALGGKAFF
abundance: few; v_gene: TRBV29-1; j_gene: TRBJ2-3; d_gene: TRBD2; len: 17; CDR3nt: TGCAGCGGTCAACCTGGACTCCTAGCGGGGGGCACAGATACGCAGTATTTT; CDR3aa: CSGQPGLLAGGTDTQYF
abundance: .; v_gene: TRBV3-1; j_gene: TRBJ2-1; d_gene: TRBD2; len: 16; CDR3nt: TGTGCCAGCAGCCAAGATAGTGCTAGCGGGGTAAATGAGCAGTTCTTC; CDR3aa: CASSQDSASGVNEQFF
abundance: .; v_gene: TRBV19; j_gene: TRBJ1-1; d_gene: .; len: 14; CDR3nt: TGTGCCAGTAGCCCGACAGCGTTGAACACTGAAGCTTTCTTT; CDR3aa: CASSPTALNTEAFF
abundance: few; v_gene: TRBV6-2/TRBV6-3; j_gene: TRBJ1-2; d_gene: .; len: 15; CDR3nt: TGTGCCAGCAGGCCTTCGGCAGGGTTGGTCGATGGCTACACCTTC; CDR3aa: CASRPSAGLVDGYTF
abundance: .; v_gene: TRBV15; j_gene: TRBJ1-6; d_gene: .; len: 14; CDR3nt: TGTGCCACCAGCAGACAGGGGATTAATTCACCCCTCCACTTT; CDR3aa: CATSRQGINSPLHF
abundance: few; v_gene: TRBV6-1; j_gene: TRBJ2-7; d_gene: TRBD2; len: 16; CDR3nt: TGTGCCAGCAGCGAAGGTCCTAGCGGGAGTATCTACGAGCAGTACTTC; CDR3aa: CASSEGPSGSIYEQYF
abundance: .; v_gene: TRBV20-1; j_gene: TRBJ1-2; d_gene: TRBD1; len: 13; CDR3nt: TGCAGTGCTCCGGGACAGAGGATCTATGGCTACACCTTC; CDR3aa: CSAPGQRIYGYTF
abundance: .; v_gene: TRBV13; j_gene: TRBJ2-5; d_gene: .; len: 13; CDR3nt: TGTGCCAGCAGCTCGACCACTAAAGAGACCCAGTACTTC; CDR3aa: CASSSTTKETQYF
abundance: few; v_gene: TRBV5-1; j_gene: TRBJ2-1; d_gene: .; len: 13; CDR3nt: TGCGCCAGCAGCCCCCTGGGTGAGAATGAGCAGTTCTTC; CDR3aa: CASSPLGENEQFF
abundance: once; v_gene: TRBV29-1; j_gene: TRBJ1-1; d_gene: .; len: 15; CDR3nt: TGCAGCGTTGATGAATTTAATGGGGGGTACACTGAAGCTTTCTTT; CDR3aa: CSVDEFNGGYTEAFF
abundance: few; v_gene: TRBV15; j_gene: TRBJ1-2; d_gene: TRBD1; len: 14; CDR3nt: TGTGCCACCAGCAGAGATTTCCAGGACAGGGGCTACACCTTC; CDR3aa: CATSRDFQDRGYTF
abundance: few; v_gene: TRBV12-3/TRBV12-4; j_gene: TRBJ2-7; d_gene: .; len: 16; CDR3nt: TGTGCCAGCAGTTTAGTAATGCCAGAGAGTTCGTACGAGCAGTACTTC; CDR3aa: CASSLVMPESSYEQYF
abundance: .; v_gene: TRBV20-1; j_gene: TRBJ1-2; d_gene: .; len: 12; CDR3nt: TGCGGATGGGCAGGGGATAACTATGGCTACACCTTC; CDR3aa: CGWAGDNYGYTF
abundance: many; v_gene: TRBV20-1; j_gene: TRBJ2-1; d_gene: TRBD2; len: 15; CDR3nt: TGCAGTGCCCTCCCAACTAGCGCGTTTGGGAATGAGCAGTTCTTC; CDR3aa: CSALPTSAFGNEQFF
abundance: few; v_gene: TRBV7-6; j_gene: TRBJ1-4; d_gene: .; len: 15; CDR3nt: TGTGCCAGCAGCTTAGGATACCCGCCTAATGAAAAACTGTTTTTT; CDR3aa: CASSLGYPPNEKLFF
abundance: few; v_gene: TRBV2; j_gene: TRBJ1-2; d_gene: .; len: 14; CDR3nt: TGTGCCAGCGCAGGGCTAGGCCCTTCGTATGGCTACACCTTC; CDR3aa: CASAGLGPSYGYTF
abundance: .; v_gene: TRBV5-1; j_gene: TRBJ2-3; d_gene: .; len: 14; CDR3nt: TGCGCCAGCAGCTTTCAGACAGACACAGATACGCAGTATTTT; CDR3aa: CASSFQTDTDTQYF
abundance: few; v_gene: TRBV29-1; j_gene: TRBJ2-4; d_gene: TRBD1; len: 14; CDR3nt: TGCAGCGTAGCCGGGACAGAGACCAAAAACATTCAGTACTTC; CDR3aa: CSVAGTETKNIQYF
abundance: few; v_gene: TRBV9; j_gene: TRBJ2-2; d_gene: .; len: 15; CDR3nt: TGTGCCAGCAGCCCGCAACAGGGTTTGGGCGGGGAGCTGTTTTTT; CDR3aa: CASSPQQGLGGELFF
abundance: .; v_gene: TRBV5-6; j_gene: TRBJ2-2; d_gene: .; len: 15; CDR3nt: TGTACCAGCAGGAACTGGCAGGTGAACACCGGGGAGCTGTTTTTT; CDR3aa: CTSRNWQVNTGELFF
abundance: few; v_gene: TRBV14; j_gene: TRBJ2-5; d_gene: TRBD2; len: 16; CDR3nt: TGTGCCAGCAGCCAAGGGGGACTAGCGAGCCAAGAGACCCAGTACTTC; CDR3aa: CASSQGGLASQETQYF
abundance: few; v_gene: TRBV29-1; j_gene: TRBJ2-7; d_gene: TRBD1; len: 12; CDR3nt: TGCAGCGCCCTGGGACAGTCCTACGAGCAGTACTTC; CDR3aa: CSALGQSYEQYF
abundance: .; v_gene: TRBV12-3/TRBV12-4; j_gene: TRBJ1-2; d_gene: TRBD1; len: 17; CDR3nt: TGTGCCAGCAGTCCAGCTATGCGGGACAGGGGGCGATATGGCTACACCTTC; CDR3aa: CASSPAMRDRGRYGYTF
abundance: .; v_gene: TRBV5-6; j_gene: TRBJ2-7; d_gene: TRBD1; len: 14; CDR3nt: TGTGCCAGCAGCAAGGGACAGAACGCCTACGAGCAGTACTTC; CDR3aa: CASSKGQNAYEQYF
abundance: .; v_gene: TRBV2; j_gene: TRBJ2-7; d_gene: .; len: 16; CDR3nt: TGTGCCAGCAGCGGTATGTTAGAGACCGCCTCCTACGAGCAGTACTTC; CDR3aa: CASSGMLETASYEQYF
abundance: .; v_gene: TRBV27; j_gene: TRBJ2-3; d_gene: TRBD1; len: 16; CDR3nt: TGTGCCAGCAGTTTTCTCGGGACAGGCAGCACAGATACGCAGTATTTT; CDR3aa: CASSFLGTGSTDTQYF
abundance: .; v_gene: TRBV29-1; j_gene: TRBJ1-2; d_gene: .; len: 12; CDR3nt: TGCAGCGTTTGGGGAAACAACGATGGCTACACCTTC; CDR3aa: CSVWGNNDGYTF
abundance: .; v_gene: TRBV25-1; j_gene: TRBJ2-1; d_gene: TRBD1; len: 17; CDR3nt: TGTGCCAGCAGAGGGGGAGTTGGACAGGGGAATTACAATGAGCAGTTCTTC; CDR3aa: CASRGGVGQGNYNEQFF
abundance: once; v_gene: TRBV5-5; j_gene: TRBJ1-1; d_gene: .; len: 14; CDR3nt: TGTGCCAGCAGCTTTGCCAGCGAGGGTACTGAAGCTTTCTTT; CDR3aa: CASSFASEGTEAFF
abundance: .; v_gene: TRBV4-3; j_gene: TRBJ2-4; d_gene: .; len: 19; CDR3nt: TGCGCCAGCAGCCAAGTATGGGTTGGTGTAGAACAAGCCAAAAACATTCAGTACTTC; CDR3aa: CASSQVWVGVEQAKNIQYF
abundance: .; v_gene: TRBV2; j_gene: TRBJ2-3; d_gene: .; len: 15; CDR3nt: TGTGCCAGCAGTGAAGGGGTCAGGGGTGGAGATACGCAGTATTTT; CDR3aa: CASSEGVRGGDTQYF
abundance: many; v_gene: TRBV7-2; j_gene: TRBJ1-2; d_gene: .; len: 12; CDR3nt: TGTGCCAGCAGTTTGGCTAACTATGGCTACACCTTC; CDR3aa: CASSLANYGYTF
abundance: few; v_gene: TRBV10-3; j_gene: TRBJ1-6; d_gene: .; len: 12; CDR3nt: TGTGCCATCAGCGCTTCCAATTCACCCCTCCACTTT; CDR3aa: CAISASNSPLHF
abundance: .; v_gene: TRBV7-9; j_gene: TRBJ2-7; d_gene: TRBD1; len: 14; CDR3nt: TGTGCCAGCAGCTCAACCGGGACAGGATACGAGCAGTACTTC; CDR3aa: CASSSTGTGYEQYF
abundance: .; v_gene: TRBV28; j_gene: TRBJ1-2; d_gene: TRBD1; len: 13; CDR3nt: TGTGCCAGCTGTTCGAACAGGGGGGATGGCTACACCTTC; CDR3aa: CASCSNRGDGYTF
abundance: .; v_gene: TRBV20-1; j_gene: TRBJ2-7; d_gene: .; len: 12; CDR3nt: TGCAGTGCGGCGAGGCGGGGCTACGAGCAGTACTTC; CDR3aa: CSAARRGYEQYF
abundance: .; v_gene: TRBV12-3/TRBV12-4; j_gene: TRBJ2-5; d_gene: .; len: 12; CDR3nt: TGTGCCAGCAGTTTATTATTGGGGACCCAGTACTTC; CDR3aa: CASSLLLGTQYF
abundance: few; v_gene: TRBV28; j_gene: TRBJ2-2; d_gene: .; len: 16; CDR3nt: TGTGCCAGCAGTGCCCACACGGGACTCCAGTCCGGGGAGCTGTTTTTT; CDR3aa: CASSAHTGLQSGELFF
abundance: .; v_gene: TRBV15; j_gene: TRBJ2-2; d_gene: .; len: 12; CDR3nt: TGTGCCACCAGCAGAGATCGGGGGGAGCTGTTTTTT; CDR3aa: CATSRDRGELFF
abundance: .; v_gene: TRBV27; j_gene: TRBJ2-4; d_gene: TRBD1; len: 16; CDR3nt: TGTGCCAGCAGTCCACTAGTGACAGGGGGCGGTAACATTCAGTACTTC; CDR3aa: CASSPLVTGGGNIQYF
abundance: few; v_gene: TRBV24-1; j_gene: TRBJ2-3; d_gene: TRBD1; len: 15; CDR3nt: TGTGCCACCAGCAAACAGGGGTATAGCACAGATACGCAGTATTTT; CDR3aa: CATSKQGYSTDTQYF
abundance: .; v_gene: TRBV28; j_gene: TRBJ2-5; d_gene: .; len: 13; CDR3nt: TGTGCCAGCGGGCTCCCTCGGTCGGAGACCCAGTACTTC; CDR3aa: CASGLPRSETQYF
abundance: .; v_gene: TRBV28; j_gene: TRBJ1-2; d_gene: .; len: 16; CDR3nt: TGTGCCAGCAGTTTAATTATCCCAAATGGGCTCTATGGCTACACCTTC; CDR3aa: CASSLIIPNGLYGYTF